This T cell receptor beta chain was obtained from a study of blood T cell repertoires in COVID-19. As processed by the authors: Nucleated cell counts were estimated from reference gene primer amplification. Only in-frame clones appear in the TCRdb table, and some are missing; sequencing was by immunoSEQ multiplex PCR. D and trimming come from the DNA, and the V and J calls and clone size come from that table. Of some 300,000 clones listed, about 91% are singletons. The CDR3 covers 12 residues. In germline, CDR1 is KGHDR, CDR2 SFDVKD. V was cut by 5 bases and J by 1 base, with 4 bases left in between. The V and J genes are TRBV24-1 and TRBJ1-2; D is ambiguous. The sequence was obtained from a woman in her twenties or thirties who had recovered from COVID-19. The sample consisted of peripheral blood. The CDR3 bases are TGTGCCACCAGTGGCGGTAACTATGGCTACACCTTC. Translation: CATSGGNYGYTF.